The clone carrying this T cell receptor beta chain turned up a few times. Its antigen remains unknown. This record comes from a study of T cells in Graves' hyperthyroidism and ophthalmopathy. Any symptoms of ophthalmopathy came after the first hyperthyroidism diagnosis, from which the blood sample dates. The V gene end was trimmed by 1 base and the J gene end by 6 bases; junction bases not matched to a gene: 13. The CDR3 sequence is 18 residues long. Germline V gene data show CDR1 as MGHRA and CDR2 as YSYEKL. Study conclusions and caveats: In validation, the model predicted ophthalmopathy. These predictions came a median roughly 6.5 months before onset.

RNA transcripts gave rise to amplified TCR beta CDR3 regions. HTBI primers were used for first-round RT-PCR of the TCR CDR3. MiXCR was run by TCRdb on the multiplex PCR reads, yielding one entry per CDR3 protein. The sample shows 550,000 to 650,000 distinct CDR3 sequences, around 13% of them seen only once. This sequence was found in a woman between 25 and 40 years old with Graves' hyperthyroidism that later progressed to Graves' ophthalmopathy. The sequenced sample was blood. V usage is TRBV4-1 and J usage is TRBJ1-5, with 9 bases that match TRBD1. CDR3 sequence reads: CASSQAPATGGAAQPQHF. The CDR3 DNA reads TGCGCCAGCAGCCAAGCCCCCGCGACAGGGGGTGCGGCTCAGCCCCAGCATTTT.